One and the same sample provided the 22 T cell receptor beta chains below, sequenced in a study of cytomegalovirus exposure and HLA in healthy donors (dated by TCRdb to the late 2010s). Preparation of the library involved the immunoSEQ multiplex PCR assay. Here the immuneACCESS table is served through TCRdb, limited to in-frame sequences with V and J called. Missing clones are a known gap in these copies; in checked studies unresolved V genes cover under half, and the rest lacks a known reason. Here the sample has some 170,000 clones; about 89% occur a single time. The ten largest clones take up roughly 3% of the sample. The sequenced sample was PBMCs. Source of these receptors: a man aged 18 to 30 in good health and CMV-seropositive.

The rearrangement links TRBV7-9 to TRBJ2-1; D gene ambiguous. Germline values: CDR1 SEHNR, CDR2 FQNEAQ (reference sequence). V was shortened by 2 bases and J by 6 bases, with 5 bases between the two germline ends. CDR3 length: 12 amino acids. DNA of the CDR3: TGTGCCAGCAGCTTATATATCAATGAGCAGTTCTTC. Its protein product is CASSLYINEQFF.

The rearrangement joins TRBV30 to TRBJ2-6; 9 bases match TRBD1. Trimming removed 7 bases from V and 0 bases from J; junction bases left unmatched: 4. The CDR3 spans 15 residues. Per the germline V gene, CDR1 is GTSNPN and CDR2 is SVGIG (reference sequence). This chain's CDR3 is CASGQGSSGANVLTF. The CDR3 coding sequence is TGTGCCTCCGGACAGGGGTCCTCTGGGGCCAACGTCCTGACTTTC.

In this sample, this clone turned up once. The chain links TRBV27 to TRBJ1-1, with no clear D. The V and J ends lost 10 bases and 1 base respectively, with 19 bases between them. CDR1 is MNHEY, CDR2 SMNVEV, per germline (reference sequence). The CDR3 runs to 15 residues. CDR3 sequence: CATIGEGPGNTEAFF. The CDR3 nucleotides are TGTGCCACCATTGGGGAGGGCCCAGGGAACACTGAAGCTTTCTTT.

The chain combines TRBV5-1 with TRBJ2-5, with D possibly being TRBD1 (6 bases). The V end was cut by 4 bases, the J end by 2 bases, with 18 bases between. This CDR3 spans 16 amino acids. Germline assignment: CDR1 SGHRS and CDR2 YFSETQ. In DNA, the CDR3 is TGCGCCAGCAGCCTATCAGGGGTGGCGGAGCAAGAGACCCAGTACTTC. Its translation is CASSLSGVAEQETQYF. The whole variable domain, remainder taken from reference TRBV5-1 and TRBJ2-5, is KAGVTQTPRYLIKTRGQQVTLSCSPISGHRSVSWYQQTPGQGLQFLFEYFSETQRNKGNFPGRFSGRQFSNSRSEMNVSTLELGDSALYLCASSLSGVAEQETQYFGPGTRLLVL.

V and J are TRBV29-1 and TRBJ2-3, with 10 positions matching TRBD2. The trim removed 3 bases at V and 11 bases at J, leaving 17 bases unmatched. The germline CDR1 and CDR2 sequences are SQVTM and ANQGSEA. CDR3 length equals 16 residues. The CDR3 is CSVELHLPAGGPGQYF. In DNA, the CDR3 is TGCAGCGTTGAGTTACATCTCCCAGCGGGGGGGCCGGGGCAGTATTTT.

This clone was counted a few times. The rearrangement uses TRBV6-6 and TRBJ1-2; 8 bases are a match to TRBD1. This CDR3 is 15 amino acids long. CDR1 is MNHNY and CDR2 is SVGAGI in the germline V gene (reference sequence). After removal of 2 bases from V and 2 bases from J, the junction contained 4 bases not matched to a gene. CDR3: CASSYGTGPNYGYTF. DNA for the CDR3: TGTGCCAGCAGTTACGGGACAGGTCCGAACTATGGCTACACCTTC.

This chain connects TRBV7-2 to TRBJ1-1, with D perhaps TRBD1 (5 bases). This CDR3 is 16 amino acids long. Germline CDR1 and CDR2: SGHTA and FQGNSA. Trimming took off 1 base at V and 2 bases at J, with 14 bases between the two ends. CDR3 DNA sequence: TGTGCCAGCAGCTTAGGGTCCGGGGGATTAAACACTGAAGCTTTCTTT. Encoded protein: CASSLGSGGLNTEAFF.

The V gene is TRBV6-5, the J gene TRBJ2-5; maybe TRBD1 (5 bases). The germline V and J ends were trimmed by 7 bases and 0 bases, with 15 bases remaining between them. The CDR3 is 15 residues long. Per germline, CDR1 MNHEY and CDR2 SVGAGI. CDR3 DNA: TGTGCCAGCAAATTCTTGGGGCTGTACCAAGAGACCCAGTACTTC. Amino acid sequence: CASKFLGLYQETQYF.

The V and J genes are TRBV7-2 and TRBJ2-3; D possibly corresponds to TRBD1 (6 bases). The CDR3 covers 18 residues. Germline CDR1 reads SGHTA; CDR2 reads FQGNSA. Trimming removed 7 bases at V and 1 base at J, with 24 bases between. The CDR3 nucleotides read TGTGCCAGCACCAGCTTAGCAGGGGCGTTGTTTGGCACAGATACGCAGTATTTT. It codes for CASTSLAGALFGTDTQYF.

V is TRBV5-5 and J is TRBJ2-7, with D perhaps TRBD1 (5 bases). The CDR3 loop spans 12 amino acids. With 1 base removed from V and 3 bases from J, the gap between germline ends came to 5 bases. Germline V lookup: CDR1 SGHKS, CDR2 YYEKEE (reference sequence). The CDR3 sequence: CASSLTGYEQYF. As DNA, the CDR3 is TGTGCCAGCAGCTTGACAGGCTACGAGCAGTACTTC.

The rearrangement links TRBV19 to TRBJ1-1; D is uncertain. Deletions cut 6 bases from V and 1 base from J, with 9 bases between. From germline, CDR1 is LNHDA and CDR2 SQIVND (reference sequence). The CDR3 extends over 13 amino acids. In nucleotides, the CDR3 is TGTGCCAGTAGGGGAGTCCCGAACACTGAAGCTTTCTTT. Its protein is CASRGVPNTEAFF.

This clone was seen just once. The chain has TRBV19 and TRBJ2-7; D gene unclear. The CDR3 contains 14 residues. CDR1 is LNHDA, CDR2 SQIVND, per germline (reference sequence). Trimming took 3 bases from V and 4 from J, leaving 13 bases between them. CDR3 nucleotides: TGTGCCAGTAGTATTTTGGTGAACGGGTACGAGCAGTACTTC. Protein sequence: CASSILVNGYEQYF.

The J gene is TRBJ1-1, the V gene TRBV27; 7 positions match TRBD1. This CDR3 has 14 residues. Germline CDR1 MNHEY, CDR2 SMNVEV (reference sequence). The V gene end was trimmed by 5 bases and the J gene end by 0 bases; junction bases not matched to a gene: 3. The CDR3 sequence: CASSTGQMNTEAFF. Written as DNA, the CDR3 is TGTGCCAGCAGTACGGGACAGATGAACACTGAAGCTTTCTTT.

The chain recombines TRBV15 with TRBJ1-5; possible D gene TRBD1, 5 bases. The CDR3 spans 15 residues. V shed 1 base and J shed 5 bases, with 12 bases lying between them. From germline, CDR1 is LNHNV and CDR2 YYDKDF (reference sequence). DNA of the CDR3: TGTGCCACCAGCAGAGCCAGGGTGGACGATCAGCCCCAGCATTTT. As protein: CATSRARVDDQPQHF.

This chain joins TRBV2 and TRBJ2-2; perhaps TRBD2 as D (6 bases). The CDR3 spans 12 residues. Germline V gene data show CDR1 as SNHLY and CDR2 as FYNNEI. Trimming shortened V by 7 bases and J by 6 bases, and 9 bases separated the two germline ends. CDR3 protein: CASKGLSGELFF. The CDR3 nucleotides are TGTGCCAGCAAGGGACTTTCCGGGGAGCTGTTTTTT.

J is TRBJ2-7 and V is TRBV29-1, with D possibly TRBD1 on 6 matching bases. CDR1 is SQVTM and CDR2 is ANQGSEA in the germline V gene. This CDR3 is 14 amino acids long. Trimming pared 7 bases from V and 0 bases from J, leaving 16 bases between. The CDR3 sequence: CSAAGTLYSYEQYF. CDR3 in DNA: TGCAGCGCCGCCGGGACACTTTACTCCTACGAGCAGTACTTC.

This clone was seen a single time. One end of the junction does not line up with germline, which may come from a read error. This rearrangement joins TRBV7-7 to TRBJ1-1; D might be TRBD1 (6 bases). There are 14 residues in the CDR3. Germline assignment: CDR1 SSHAT and CDR2 FNYEAQ (reference sequence). The CDR3 sequence: CASNIRQVNTEAFF. CDR3 DNA: TGTGCTAGCAACATACGACAGGTGAACACTGAAGCTTTCTTT.

J is TRBJ1-3 and V is TRBV7-2; D unresolved. Between the trimmed V and J ends, which lost 5 bases and 1 base, there was a span of 12 bases. Per germline, CDR1 SGHTA and CDR2 FQGNSA. The CDR3 runs 15 residues. CDR3 sequence reads: CASSPTGKSGNTIYF. In DNA form, the CDR3 reads TGTGCCAGCAGCCCAACGGGAAAGTCTGGAAACACCATATATTTT.

In DNA form, the CDR3 reads TGTGCCAGCAGCTTAACGTTGCGCGATGAGCAGTTCTTC. It encodes CASSLTLRDEQFF. V and J are TRBV7-3 and TRBJ2-1; D gene uncertain. Germline V gene data show CDR1 as SGHTA and CDR2 as FQGTGA. Trimming removed 0 bases at V and 8 bases at J, with 8 bases between. The CDR3 runs 13 residues. The full variable domain, completed using reference TRBV7-3 and TRBJ2-1, is GAGVSQTPSNKVTEKGKYVELRCDPISGHTALYWYRQSLGQGPEFLIYFQGTGAADDSGLPNDRFFAVRPEGSVSTLKIQRTERGDSAVYLCASSLTLRDEQFFGPGTRLTVL.

The rearrangement links TRBV27 to TRBJ1-1; D uncertain. Germline CDR1 MNHEY, CDR2 SMNVEV (reference sequence). V was pared by 1 base and J by 4 bases, with 13 bases between. The CDR3 totals 15 residues. The CDR3 DNA reads as TGTGCCAGCAGTTTATTCGGTGGAGTCGGCACTGAAGCTTTCTTT. This sequence encodes CASSLFGGVGTEAFF.

The CDR3: CASSPRDRSTDTQYF. As DNA, the CDR3 is TGTGCCAGCAGTCCCCGGGACAGGAGCACAGATACGCAGTATTTT. The rearrangement links TRBV27 to TRBJ2-3, with 8 bases lining up with TRBD1. Losses at the gene ends were 5 bases for V and 0 bases for J; bases not matched to a gene: 4. CDR1 and CDR2 (germline): MNHEY, SMNVEV (reference sequence). This CDR3 has 15 amino acids.

V usage is TRBV5-1 and J usage is TRBJ1-4; D is perhaps TRBD1 (5 bases). Looked up from germline, CDR1 is SGHRS and CDR2 is YFSETQ. V was pared by 4 bases and J by 6 bases, with 16 bases between. CDR3 length: 15 amino acids. This CDR3 reads CASSPTGGIDEKLFF. The CDR3 coding sequence is TGCGCCAGCAGCCCCACGGGGGGTATCGATGAAAAACTGTTTTTT.